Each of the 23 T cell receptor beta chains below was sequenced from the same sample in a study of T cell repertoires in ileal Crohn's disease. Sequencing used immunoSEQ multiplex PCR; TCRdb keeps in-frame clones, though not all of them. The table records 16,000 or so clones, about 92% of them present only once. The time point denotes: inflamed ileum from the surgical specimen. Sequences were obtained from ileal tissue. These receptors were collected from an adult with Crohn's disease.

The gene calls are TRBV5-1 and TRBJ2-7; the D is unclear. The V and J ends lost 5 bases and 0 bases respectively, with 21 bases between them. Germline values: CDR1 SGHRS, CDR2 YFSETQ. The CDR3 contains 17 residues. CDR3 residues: CASSLSMFTEHSYEQYF. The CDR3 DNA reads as TGCGCCAGCAGTTTGAGTATGTTCACCGAACACTCCTACGAGCAGTACTTC.

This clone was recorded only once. CDR3 DNA sequence: TGTGCCAGCAGCTCCTCGGGGGCAGAGACCCAGTACTTC. This gives the protein CASSSSGAETQYF. This rearrangement joins TRBV7-3 to TRBJ2-5; D is perhaps TRBD1 or TRBD2 (6 bases each). Trimming left V 4 bases short and J 4 bases short, with 10 bases between. Germline V gene lookup returns CDR1 SGHTA and CDR2 FQGTGA. The CDR3 has 13 amino acids.

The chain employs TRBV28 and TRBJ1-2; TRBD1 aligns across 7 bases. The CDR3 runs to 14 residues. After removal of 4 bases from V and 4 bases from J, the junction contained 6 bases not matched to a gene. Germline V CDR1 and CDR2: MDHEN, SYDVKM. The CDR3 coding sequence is TGTGCCAGCAGTTCCCGGGACAGCTTCTATGGCTACACCTTC. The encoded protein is CASSSRDSFYGYTF.

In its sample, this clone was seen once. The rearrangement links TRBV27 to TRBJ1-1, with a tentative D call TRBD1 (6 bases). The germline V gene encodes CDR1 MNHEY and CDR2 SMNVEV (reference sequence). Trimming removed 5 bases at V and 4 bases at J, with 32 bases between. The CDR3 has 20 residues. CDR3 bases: TGTGCCAGCAGTAGACGAGCCGGAACAGGGTTTTTGGTAGGTGTCACTGAAGCTTTCTTT. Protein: CASSRRAGTGFLVGVTEAFF.

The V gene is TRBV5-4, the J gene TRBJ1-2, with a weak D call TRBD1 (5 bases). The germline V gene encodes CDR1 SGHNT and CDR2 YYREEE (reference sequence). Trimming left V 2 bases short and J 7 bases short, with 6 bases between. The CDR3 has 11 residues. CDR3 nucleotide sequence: TGTGCCAGCAGCTTTAGGGGTGGCTACACCTTC. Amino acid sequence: CASSFRGGYTF.

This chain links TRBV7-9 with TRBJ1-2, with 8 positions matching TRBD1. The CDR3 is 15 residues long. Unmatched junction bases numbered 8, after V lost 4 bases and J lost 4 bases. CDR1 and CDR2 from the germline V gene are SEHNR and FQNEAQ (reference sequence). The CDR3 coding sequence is TGTGCCAGCAGCTCAAATTGGGACAGGCTCTATGGCTACACCTTC. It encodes CASSSNWDRLYGYTF.

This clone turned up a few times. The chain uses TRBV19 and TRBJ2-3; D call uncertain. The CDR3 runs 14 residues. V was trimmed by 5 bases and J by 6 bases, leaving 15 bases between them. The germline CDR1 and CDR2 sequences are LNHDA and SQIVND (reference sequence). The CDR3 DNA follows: TGTGCCAGTAGTCCGAGAACAGAGGCGGATACGCAGTATTTT. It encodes CASSPRTEADTQYF. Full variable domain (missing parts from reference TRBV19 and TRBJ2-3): DGGITQSPKYLFRKEGQNVTLSCEQNLNHDAMYWYRQDPGQGLRLIYYSQIVNDFQKGDIAEGYSVSREKKESFPLTVTSAQKNPTAFYLCASSPRTEADTQYFGPGTRLTVL.

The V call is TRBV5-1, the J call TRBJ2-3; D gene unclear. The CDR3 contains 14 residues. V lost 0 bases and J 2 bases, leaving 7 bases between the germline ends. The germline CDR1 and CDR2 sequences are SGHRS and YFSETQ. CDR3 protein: CASSLVPNTDTQYF. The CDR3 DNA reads TGCGCCAGCAGCTTGGTGCCAAACACAGATACGCAGTATTTT.

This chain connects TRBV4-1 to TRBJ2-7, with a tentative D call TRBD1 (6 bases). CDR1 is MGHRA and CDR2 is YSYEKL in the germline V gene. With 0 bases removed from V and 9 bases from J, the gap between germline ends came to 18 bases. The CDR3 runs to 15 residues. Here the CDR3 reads CASSQEAGVRNVQYF. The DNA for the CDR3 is TGCGCCAGCAGCCAAGAAGCAGGGGTCCGTAACGTGCAGTACTTC.

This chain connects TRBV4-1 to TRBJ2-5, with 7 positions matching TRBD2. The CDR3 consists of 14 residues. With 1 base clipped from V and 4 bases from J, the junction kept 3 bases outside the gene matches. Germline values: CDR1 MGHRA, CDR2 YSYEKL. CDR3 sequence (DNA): TGCGCCAGCAGCCAAGGGGGAGGGGTAGAGACCCAGTACTTC. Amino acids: CASSQGGGVETQYF.

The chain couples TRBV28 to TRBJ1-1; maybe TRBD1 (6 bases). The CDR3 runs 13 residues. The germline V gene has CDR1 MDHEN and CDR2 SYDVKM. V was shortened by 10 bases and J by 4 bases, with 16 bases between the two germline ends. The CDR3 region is CATQQGFGTEAFF. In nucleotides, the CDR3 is TGTGCCACCCAACAGGGATTCGGCACTGAAGCTTTCTTT.

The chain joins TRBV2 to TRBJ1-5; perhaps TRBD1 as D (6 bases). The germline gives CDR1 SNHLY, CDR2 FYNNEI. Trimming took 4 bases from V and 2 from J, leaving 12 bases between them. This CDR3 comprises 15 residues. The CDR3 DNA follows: TGTGCCAGCAGTGGGGGGGGCGCCGGCAATCAGCCCCAGCATTTT. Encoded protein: CASSGGGAGNQPQHF.

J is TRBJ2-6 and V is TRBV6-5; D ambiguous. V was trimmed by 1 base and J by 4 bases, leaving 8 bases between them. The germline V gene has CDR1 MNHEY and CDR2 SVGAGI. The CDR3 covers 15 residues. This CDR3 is CASSYFLSGANVLTF. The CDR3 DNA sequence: TGTGCCAGCAGTTACTTCTTGTCCGGGGCCAACGTCCTGACTTTC.

The CDR3 coding sequence is TGTGCCAGCAGTGCCGACAGGGGAAACTATGAAAAACTGTTTTTT. Translation gives CASSADRGNYEKLFF. The chain couples TRBV27 to TRBJ1-4, with 8 nucleotides matching TRBD1. This CDR3 region has 15 residues. Trimming removed 5 bases from V and 6 bases from J; junction bases left unmatched: 8. Germline values: CDR1 MNHEY, CDR2 SMNVEV (reference sequence).

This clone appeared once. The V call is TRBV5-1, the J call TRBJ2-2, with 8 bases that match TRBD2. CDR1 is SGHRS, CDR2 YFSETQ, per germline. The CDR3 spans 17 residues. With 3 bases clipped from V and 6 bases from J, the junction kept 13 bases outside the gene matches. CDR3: CASSSGSGGAESGELFF. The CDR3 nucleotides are TGCGCCAGCAGCTCCGGATCCGGGGGGGCCGAGTCCGGGGAGCTGTTTTTT.

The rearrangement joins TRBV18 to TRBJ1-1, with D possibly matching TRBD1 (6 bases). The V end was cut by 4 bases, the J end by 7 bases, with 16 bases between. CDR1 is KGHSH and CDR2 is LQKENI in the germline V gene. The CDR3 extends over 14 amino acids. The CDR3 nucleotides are TGTGCCAGCTCACGGACGAACAGGGAGGGTGAAGCTTTCTTT. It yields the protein CASSRTNREGEAFF.

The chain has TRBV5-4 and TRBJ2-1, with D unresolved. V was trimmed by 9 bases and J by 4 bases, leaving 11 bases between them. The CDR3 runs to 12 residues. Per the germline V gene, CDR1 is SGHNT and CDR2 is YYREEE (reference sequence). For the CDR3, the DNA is TGTGCCACCTCTCTAGAGTACAATGAGCAGTTCTTC. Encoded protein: CATSLEYNEQFF.

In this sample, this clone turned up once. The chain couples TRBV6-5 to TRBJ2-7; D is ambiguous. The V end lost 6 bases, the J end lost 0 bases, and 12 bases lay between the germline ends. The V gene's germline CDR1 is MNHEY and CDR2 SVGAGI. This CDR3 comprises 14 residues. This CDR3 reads CASSSGRISYEQYF. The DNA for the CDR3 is TGTGCCAGCAGCTCCGGACGGATCTCCTACGAGCAGTACTTC.

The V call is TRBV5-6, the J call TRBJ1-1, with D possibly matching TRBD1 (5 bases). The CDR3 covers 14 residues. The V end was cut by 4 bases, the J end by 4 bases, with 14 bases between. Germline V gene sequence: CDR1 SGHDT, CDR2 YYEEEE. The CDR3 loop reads CASSINRYITEAFF. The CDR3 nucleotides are TGTGCCAGCAGCATCAACAGGTATATCACTGAAGCTTTCTTT.

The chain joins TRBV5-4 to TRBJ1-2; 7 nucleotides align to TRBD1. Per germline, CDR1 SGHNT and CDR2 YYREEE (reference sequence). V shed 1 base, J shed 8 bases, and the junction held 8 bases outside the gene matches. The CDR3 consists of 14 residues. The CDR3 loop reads CASSLQGVVLGYTF. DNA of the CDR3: TGTGCCAGCAGCTTGCAGGGGGTAGTTCTAGGCTACACCTTC.

The CDR3 bases are TGTGCCAGTAGTATCGGGACAGGTAACTACGAGCAGTACTTC. It translates to CASSIGTGNYEQYF. The V and J genes are TRBV19 and TRBJ2-7, with 8 nucleotides matching TRBD1. Trimming cost V 3 bases and J 3 bases; bases outside gene matches: 4. CDR3 size: 14 residues. Germline V CDR1 and CDR2: LNHDA, SQIVND (reference sequence).

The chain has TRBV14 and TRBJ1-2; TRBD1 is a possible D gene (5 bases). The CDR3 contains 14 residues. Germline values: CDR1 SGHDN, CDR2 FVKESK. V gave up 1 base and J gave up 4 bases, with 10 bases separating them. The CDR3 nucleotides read TGTGCCAGCAGCCAAGTGCCCGACAGCTATGGCTACACCTTC. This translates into CASSQVPDSYGYTF.

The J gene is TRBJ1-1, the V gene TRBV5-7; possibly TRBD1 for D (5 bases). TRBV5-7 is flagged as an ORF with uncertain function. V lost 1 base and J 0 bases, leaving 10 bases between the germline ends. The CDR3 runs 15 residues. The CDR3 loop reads CASSLPGTLNTEAFF. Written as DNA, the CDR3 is TGTGCCAGCAGCTTGCCCGGGACTTTGAACACTGAAGCTTTCTTT.